The T cell receptor (beta chain) described here comes from a study of T cell repertoires in cytomegalovirus infection. Across the study: Matching HLA type, along with CMV infection, was indicated by public TCR beta signatures. Study conclusions and caveats: HLA-C-restricted, CMV-specific TCR beta clonotypes were dominant ex vivo. Cumulative frequency (of public TCR beta family members) identified carriers of CMV plus the relevant HLA.

A single record per CDR3 protein comes from TCRdb applying MiXCR to the reads. The sample lists around 710,000 distinct CDR3 sequences, approximately 32% occurring once. This clonotype was seen only a few times. No antigen is known for it. Material: cultured CD8+ T cells from PBMCs, obtained from culture after CMV antigen stimulation. The source is a human donor in good health (CMV status not recorded). Some clones in this sample may be carry-over from other donors' samples.

The CDR3 reads CASSETGSEAFF. CDR3 nucleotide sequence: TGTGCCAGCAGTGAGACCGGATCTGAAGCTTTCTTT. This chain uses TRBV6-1 with TRBJ1-1, with D unresolved. V dropped 3 bases and J dropped 6 bases, with 8 bases sitting between them. The CDR3 contains 12 residues. Per the germline V gene, CDR1 is MNHNS and CDR2 is SASEGT.